Listed below are T cell receptor beta chains from one sample, sequenced in a study of blood T cell repertoires in COVID-19. This table comes from immunoSEQ multiplex PCR, and its TCRdb copy is limited to in-frame clones, with some not included. The table records under 85,000 clones, roughly 87% of them present only once. Sequenced: peripheral blood. These receptors were collected from an older man with acute or convalescent COVID-19. Both conserved end residues are part of each CDR3. The D gene is left open where the match is weak. Clone size is shown for a subset of rows, as once, few, many or a class of expanded clone.

D gene	J gene	clone size	V gene	CDR3 DNA	CDR3 protein
-	TRBJ1-4	-	TRBV29-1	TGCAGCGTGACGACAGGCGCCAATGAAAAACTGTTTTTT	CSVTTGANEKLFF
TRBD1	TRBJ2-1	-	TRBV2	TGTGCCAGCAGCTACAGGGGGTCCTACAATGAGCAGTTCTTC	CASSYRGSYNEQFF
TRBD2	TRBJ2-1	-	TRBV7-9	TGTGCCAGCAGCAGGGCTAGCGGGGCGTACAATGAGCAGTTCTTC	CASSRASGAYNEQFF
TRBD1	TRBJ1-2	-	TRBV10-3	TGTGCCATCAACCCGTGGGGACAGGGGAACTATGGCTACACCTTC	CAINPWGQGNYGYTF
-	TRBJ2-1	once	TRBV4-1	TGCGCCAGCAGCCGTTTTCCCGGGACTCCGACTTACAATGAGCAGTTCTTC	CASSRFPGTPTYNEQFF
TRBD1	TRBJ2-1	-	TRBV10-3	TGTGCCATCAGAGCCACAGGGGTAATTGAGCAGTTCTTC	CAIRATGVIEQFF
TRBD1	TRBJ1-2	once	TRBV5-1	TGCGCCAGCAGCCCCGAACTGGCTCGGGACAGGGGGCGTGCGGGCATCTATGGCTACACCTTC	CASSPELARDRGRAGIYGYTF
TRBD1	TRBJ1-2	-	TRBV5-1	TGCGCCAGCAGCCCGACAGGGTCGGAAGGCTACACCTTC	CASSPTGSEGYTF
TRBD1	TRBJ1-2	-	TRBV18	TGTGCCAGCTCATCCACAGGGGGCCGAGGCTACACCTTC	CASSSTGGRGYTF
-	TRBJ1-1	few	TRBV9	TGTGCCAGCAGCCCAGACAGGCAGGCGGGTGAAGCTTTCTTT	CASSPDRQAGEAFF
TRBD1	TRBJ2-2	-	TRBV13	TGTGCCATCAGGACAGGTCCCAACACCGGGGAGCTGTTTTTT	CAIRTGPNTGELFF
TRBD1	TRBJ1-4	-	TRBV24-1	TGTGCCACCAGTGAAACCCCGACAGGGGGGAATGAAAAACTGTTTTTT	CATSETPTGGNEKLFF
TRBD1	TRBJ2-7	-	TRBV6-5	TGTGCCAGCAGCCCACTTCTGACAGGGTTATACGAGCAGTACTTC	CASSPLLTGLYEQYF
-	TRBJ1-2	-	TRBV5-1	TGCGCCAGCAGCTTGCCGGCAGGGGCAGGGGATGGCTACACCTTC	CASSLPAGAGDGYTF
-	TRBJ1-1	-	TRBV9	TGTGCCAGCAGCGTACAGCCAGGGAAGGCTGAAGCTTTCTTT	CASSVQPGKAEAFF
-	TRBJ2-5	once	TRBV30	TGTGCCTGGAGTGTAATTTCCAGGGAAGAGACCCAGTACTTC	CAWSVISREETQYF
-	TRBJ2-1	-	TRBV21-1	TGTGCCAGCAGCAAGATACGGCAGGGGGTGGGCAATGAGCAGTTCTTC	CASSKIRQGVGNEQFF
-	TRBJ2-7	few	TRBV10-1	TGCGCCAGCAGCCGAGGGGGGGATTACGAGCAGTACTTC	CASSRGGDYEQYF
-	TRBJ1-1	once	TRBV5-1	TGCGCCAGCAGCCCAGGGTCCATGTCGAACACTGAAGCTTTCTTT	CASSPGSMSNTEAFF
-	TRBJ1-2	-	TRBV11-2	TGTGCCAGCAGCAAGAACTCGGATGGCTACACCTTC	CASSKNSDGYTF
TRBD1	TRBJ1-1	-	TRBV6-5	TGTGCCAGCAGTCCGGACAGGGGTTTTGCCACTGAAGCTTTCTTT	CASSPDRGFATEAFF
-	TRBJ2-1	-	TRBV5-1	TGCGCCTCGTCCTTCACGACACTTTACAATGAGCAGTTCTTC	CASSFTTLYNEQFF
-	TRBJ1-5	-	TRBV4-1	TGCGCCAGCAGCCAGACTCACGTGGGCAATCAGCCCCAGCATTTT	CASSQTHVGNQPQHF
-	TRBJ1-5	-	TRBV15	TGTGCCACCAGCAGAGAAGGGGCCAATCAGCCCCAGCATTTT	CATSREGANQPQHF
TRBD2	TRBJ2-1	once	TRBV6-5	TGTGCCAGCAGCACAACTAGCGGGAGTGGGAATGAGCAGTTCTTC	CASSTTSGSGNEQFF
-	TRBJ2-5	-	TRBV7-8	TGTGCCAGCAGCTTAGACAGGGTTGGAGAGACCCAGTACTTC	CASSLDRVGETQYF
-	TRBJ1-3	-	TRBV6-5	TGTGCCAGCAGTCAGGGGTTTACTGGAAACACCATATATTTT	CASSQGFTGNTIYF
-	TRBJ2-5	-	TRBV5-5	TGTGCCAGCAGCCTAGGCCTGGGCCAAGAGACCCAGTACTTC	CASSLGLGQETQYF
-	TRBJ1-2	few	TRBV10-3	TGTGCCATCAGTGAATCGGGGTTCTATGGCTACACCTTC	CAISESGFYGYTF
-	TRBJ1-2	-	TRBV7-2	TGTGCCAGCAGCTCGTACGACAGTTATGGCTACACCTTC	CASSSYDSYGYTF
-	TRBJ2-7	few	TRBV7-9	TGTGCCAGCAGCTTAAGCGGATCCTACGAGCAGTACTTC	CASSLSGSYEQYF
-	TRBJ2-6	-	TRBV11-3	TGTGCCAGCAGCTTCGGGGGATCTGGGGCCAACGTCCTGACTTTC	CASSFGGSGANVLTF
-	TRBJ1-3	-	TRBV7-2	TGTGCCACCTCTCAGGGCAGATCAATGAACCAATACTCTGGAAACACCATATATTTT	CATSQGRSMNQYSGNTIYF
-	TRBJ1-1	-	TRBV5-1	TGCGCCAGCAGCTCACAGGAGAACACTGAAGCTTTCTTT	CASSSQENTEAFF
TRBD1	TRBJ1-1	-	TRBV19	TGTGCCAGTAGTATAGCTCAGGGGGTTAGAACTGAAGCTTTCTTT	CASSIAQGVRTEAFF
TRBD2	TRBJ2-3	-	TRBV5-1	TGCGCCAGCAGCTCCTCACTAGCGGGAGTTACAGATACGCAGTATTTT	CASSSSLAGVTDTQYF
-	TRBJ2-1	once	TRBV15	TGTGCCACCAGCAGGGCATACAATGAGCAGTTCTTC	CATSRAYNEQFF
TRBD1	TRBJ2-1	-	TRBV18	TGTGCCAGCTCAGCGACAGGGGGCTCGGCGGCGTCCTACAATGAGCAGTTCTTC	CASSATGGSAASYNEQFF
-	TRBJ1-1	-	TRBV30	TGTGCCTGGGGACCGACAGGTTGGGCCACTGAAGCTTTCTTT	CAWGPTGWATEAFF
TRBD1	TRBJ2-1	few	TRBV29-1	TGCAGCGTTGAGAGGGACAGGGCCAATGAGCAGTTCTTC	CSVERDRANEQFF
TRBD1	TRBJ2-7	-	TRBV6-2/TRBV6-3	TGTGCCAGCAGTTTTGCGATTGACAGGGGCAAAGTATACGAGCAGTACTTC	CASSFAIDRGKVYEQYF
TRBD1	TRBJ2-3	-	TRBV11-2	TGTGCCAGCAGCTTGGACAGGGGGCCGACAGATACGCAGTATTTT	CASSLDRGPTDTQYF
TRBD2	TRBJ2-3	-	TRBV19	TGTGCCAGCAGCATTTACTCACTAGCGGGAGTGACAGATACGCAGTATTTT	CASSIYSLAGVTDTQYF